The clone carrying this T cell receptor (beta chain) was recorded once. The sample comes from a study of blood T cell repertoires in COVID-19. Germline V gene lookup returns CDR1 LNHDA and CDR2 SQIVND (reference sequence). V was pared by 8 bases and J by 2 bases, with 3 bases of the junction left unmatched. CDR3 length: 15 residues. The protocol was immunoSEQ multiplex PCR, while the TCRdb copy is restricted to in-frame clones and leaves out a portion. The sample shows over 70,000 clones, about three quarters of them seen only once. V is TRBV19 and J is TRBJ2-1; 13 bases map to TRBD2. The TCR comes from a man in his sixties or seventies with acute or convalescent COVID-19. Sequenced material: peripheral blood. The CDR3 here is CASAGLAGPYNEQFF. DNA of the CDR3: TGTGCCAGTGCGGGACTAGCGGGGCCCTACAATGAGCAGTTCTTC.